This T cell receptor (beta chain) was observed in a study of response to subunit inactivated influenza vaccine. This clonotype was counted a few times. What it recognizes is unknown. Regarding the study as a whole: Authors suggested that a seasonal influenza vaccination recruits few new T cells each time.

With 4 bases clipped from V and 0 bases from J, the junction kept 3 bases outside the gene matches. This CDR3 contains 13 residues. Germline assignment: CDR1 SQVTM and CDR2 ANQGSEA. One entry per CDR3 protein, called by TCRdb with MiXCR from the RT-PCR reads. The sample contains hundreds of thousands of distinct CDR3 sequences, around 18% of which appear only once. Sequencing used PBMCs from blood, obtained roughly 5 days after vaccination. The chain combines TRBV29-1 with TRBJ2-7, with 7 bases identical to TRBD2. This receptor was identified in a man aged 50-60 years who received an inactivated influenza vaccine. This CDR3 reads CSVGGSVSYEQYF. DNA of the CDR3: TGCAGCGTTGGCGGGAGCGTCTCCTACGAGCAGTACTTC.